These T cell receptor beta chains were read from a single sample in a study of blood T cell repertoires in COVID-19. Repertoires were generated with immunoSEQ multiplex PCR, while TCRdb's copy carries only in-frame clones and drops some. The sample lists about 220,000 clones, approximately 85% occurring once. The specimen sequenced was peripheral blood. The receptors were sampled from a woman aged 70-85 years with COVID-19, enrolled during active disease. CDR3s include the opening cysteine and the closing phenylalanine or tryptophan. The order of the fields is clone size, V gene, D gene, J gene, CDR3 DNA, CDR3 protein. The D gene is left open where the match is weak. Rows give clone size only sometimes, using once, few, many, or a class for an expanded clone.

clone size: NA
V gene: TRBV5-1
D gene: TRBD2
J gene: TRBJ2-7
CDR3 DNA: TGCGCCAGCAGTCCGAATGGGGAGGGGGAGCAGTACTTC
CDR3 protein: CASSPNGEGEQYF

clone size: NA
V gene: TRBV6-2/TRBV6-3
D gene: NA
J gene: TRBJ1-4
CDR3 DNA: TGTGCCAGCAGCACTACAGGGCAGGCAAATGAAAAACTGTTTTTT
CDR3 protein: CASSTTGQANEKLFF

clone size: NA
V gene: TRBV10-3
D gene: NA
J gene: TRBJ2-5
CDR3 DNA: TGTGCCATCAAAGAAGGGGGTCAGGCGCCCCAGTACTTC
CDR3 protein: CAIKEGGQAPQYF

clone size: NA
V gene: TRBV7-3
D gene: TRBD1
J gene: TRBJ1-2
CDR3 DNA: TGTGCCAGCAGCTTAAACGGACAGGGCCCTGGCTACACCTTC
CDR3 protein: CASSLNGQGPGYTF

clone size: NA
V gene: TRBV5-1
D gene: TRBD2
J gene: TRBJ2-1
CDR3 DNA: TGCGCCAGCAGCTTTTCTAGCGGGAGCTCCTACAATGAGCAGTTCTTC
CDR3 protein: CASSFSSGSSYNEQFF

clone size: once
V gene: TRBV7-2
D gene: NA
J gene: TRBJ1-1
CDR3 DNA: TGTGCCAGCAGCTTACAACAGGGATTGAACACTGAAGCTTTCTTT
CDR3 protein: CASSLQQGLNTEAFF

clone size: once
V gene: TRBV7-8
D gene: NA
J gene: TRBJ2-7
CDR3 DNA: TGTGCCAGCAGCTTAGCGAGAGCCAACTACGAGCAGTACTTC
CDR3 protein: CASSLARANYEQYF

clone size: NA
V gene: TRBV5-4
D gene: TRBD2
J gene: TRBJ2-4
CDR3 DNA: TGTGCCAGCAGCCTGCCGGGGGGGCGGGCCAAAAACATTCAGTACTTC
CDR3 protein: CASSLPGGRAKNIQYF

clone size: once
V gene: TRBV7-6
D gene: NA
J gene: TRBJ2-2
CDR3 DNA: TGTGCCAGCAGCCAAAGCCTTAGAGGGGAGCTGTTTTTT
CDR3 protein: CASSQSLRGELFF

clone size: few
V gene: TRBV5-4
D gene: TRBD2
J gene: TRBJ2-1
CDR3 DNA: TGTGCCAGCAGCATAACTAGCGGGAGGGTTTACAATGAGCAGTTCTTC
CDR3 protein: CASSITSGRVYNEQFF

clone size: once
V gene: TRBV10-1
D gene: TRBD1
J gene: TRBJ1-1
CDR3 DNA: TGCGCCAGCAGTTACCTTGGGGGACAGGGTATCACTGAAGCTTTCTTT
CDR3 protein: CASSYLGGQGITEAFF

clone size: NA
V gene: TRBV21-1
D gene: NA
J gene: TRBJ1-1
CDR3 DNA: TGTGCCAGCAGCAGAAACAGGACACGGTCCAAGAACACTGAAGCTTTCTTT
CDR3 protein: CASSRNRTRSKNTEAFF

clone size: few
V gene: TRBV7-8
D gene: TRBD1
J gene: TRBJ1-6
CDR3 DNA: TGTGCCAGCAGCATGGGACAGGGAGGTAATTCACCCCTCCACTTT
CDR3 protein: CASSMGQGGNSPLHF

clone size: once
V gene: TRBV2
D gene: NA
J gene: TRBJ1-1
CDR3 DNA: TGTGCCAGCCAGAGGCAGGGGAACACTGAAGCTTTCTTT
CDR3 protein: CASQRQGNTEAFF

clone size: NA
V gene: TRBV24-1
D gene: TRBD2
J gene: TRBJ2-1
CDR3 DNA: TGTGCCACCAGTGAACCAGGGAGGGGTGAGCAGTTCTTC
CDR3 protein: CATSEPGRGEQFF

clone size: few
V gene: TRBV4-1
D gene: TRBD1
J gene: TRBJ1-1
CDR3 DNA: TGCGCCAGCAGCCGTAGACAGGGCGGGTCGAACACTGAAGCTTTCTTT
CDR3 protein: CASSRRQGGSNTEAFF

clone size: NA
V gene: TRBV18
D gene: TRBD1
J gene: TRBJ1-2
CDR3 DNA: TGTGCCAGCTCACCATTGACAGGGAGCAACTATGGCTACACCTTC
CDR3 protein: CASSPLTGSNYGYTF

clone size: NA
V gene: TRBV7-2
D gene: TRBD1
J gene: TRBJ1-3
CDR3 DNA: TGTGCCAGCAGCTTAGACTTGGGGACAGGGTCTGGAAACACCATATATTTT
CDR3 protein: CASSLDLGTGSGNTIYF

clone size: NA
V gene: TRBV2
D gene: NA
J gene: TRBJ1-2
CDR3 DNA: TGTGCCAGCAGCGCCGTATTGAGGGGCGGGGCCTATGGCTACACCTTC
CDR3 protein: CASSAVLRGGAYGYTF

clone size: NA
V gene: TRBV19
D gene: TRBD1
J gene: TRBJ1-5
CDR3 DNA: TGTGCCAGTAGCCGGGACAGAAGCAATCAGCCCCAGCATTTT
CDR3 protein: CASSRDRSNQPQHF

clone size: once
V gene: TRBV2
D gene: NA
J gene: TRBJ2-1
CDR3 DNA: TGTGCCAGCAGTGATCTGCGGGGCGATGAGCAGTTCTTC
CDR3 protein: CASSDLRGDEQFF

clone size: NA
V gene: TRBV19
D gene: NA
J gene: TRBJ1-5
CDR3 DNA: TGTGCCAGTAGTATACAGGGTCGAAGCAATCAGCCCCAGCATTTT
CDR3 protein: CASSIQGRSNQPQHF

clone size: NA
V gene: TRBV25-1
D gene: NA
J gene: TRBJ2-5
CDR3 DNA: TGTGCCAGCAGTCGAAACATCCAAGAGACCCAGTACTTC
CDR3 protein: CASSRNIQETQYF

clone size: NA
V gene: TRBV6-5
D gene: NA
J gene: TRBJ2-1
CDR3 DNA: TGTGCCAGCACACTTTTTACCATCTCCAATGAGCAGTTCTTC
CDR3 protein: CASTLFTISNEQFF

clone size: NA
V gene: TRBV18
D gene: NA
J gene: TRBJ1-1
CDR3 DNA: TGTGCCAGCTCACCGAACGCTATGGCGGGGGCGCGCACTGAAGCTTTCTTT
CDR3 protein: CASSPNAMAGARTEAFF

clone size: few
V gene: TRBV19
D gene: NA
J gene: TRBJ2-6
CDR3 DNA: TGTGCCAGTAGTATTGCAGGTGCGGGGGCCAACGTCCTGACTTTC
CDR3 protein: CASSIAGAGANVLTF

clone size: NA
V gene: TRBV19
D gene: TRBD1
J gene: TRBJ1-4
CDR3 DNA: TGTGCCAGTAGACCGGGACAGGGGGCGACAAGGGAAAAACTGTTTTTT
CDR3 protein: CASRPGQGATREKLFF

clone size: NA
V gene: TRBV19
D gene: TRBD1
J gene: TRBJ2-3
CDR3 DNA: TGTGCAAGTACAGGGACAGGGACTTTAGATACGCAGTATTTT
CDR3 protein: CASTGTGTLDTQYF

clone size: NA
V gene: TRBV2
D gene: NA
J gene: TRBJ1-5
CDR3 DNA: TGTGCCAGCAGCGGACAGAGTAGCAATCAGCCCCAGCATTTT
CDR3 protein: CASSGQSSNQPQHF

clone size: NA
V gene: TRBV15
D gene: NA
J gene: TRBJ2-5
CDR3 DNA: TGTGCCACCAGCATGCTTGGCAGGGTTGAGACCCAGTACTTC
CDR3 protein: CATSMLGRVETQYF

clone size: once
V gene: TRBV27
D gene: TRBD1
J gene: TRBJ1-6
CDR3 DNA: TGTGCCAGCAGTTGGAGGGACAGGGAAACTTCACCCCTCCACTTT
CDR3 protein: CASSWRDRETSPLHF

clone size: NA
V gene: TRBV27
D gene: NA
J gene: TRBJ1-2
CDR3 DNA: TGTGCCAGCAAAACACAGGGAAGCGGCTACACCTTC
CDR3 protein: CASKTQGSGYTF

clone size: NA
V gene: TRBV21-1
D gene: NA
J gene: TRBJ1-2
CDR3 DNA: TGTGCCAGCCTAAAGGGGCGTCATGGCTACACCTTC
CDR3 protein: CASLKGRHGYTF

clone size: NA
V gene: TRBV7-2
D gene: NA
J gene: TRBJ1-6
CDR3 DNA: TGTGCCAGCACATCCCGAGCGGATTCACCCCTCCACTTT
CDR3 protein: CASTSRADSPLHF

clone size: NA
V gene: TRBV5-4
D gene: NA
J gene: TRBJ1-1
CDR3 DNA: TGTGCCAGCAGCGATCGGTACACTGAAGCTTTCTTT
CDR3 protein: CASSDRYTEAFF

clone size: NA
V gene: TRBV10-3
D gene: NA
J gene: TRBJ2-2
CDR3 DNA: TGTGCCATCAGTGAGCTAGGAGAATTGACCCCCGGGGAGCTGTTTTTT
CDR3 protein: CAISELGELTPGELFF

clone size: once
V gene: TRBV6-2/TRBV6-3
D gene: TRBD1
J gene: TRBJ2-1
CDR3 DNA: TGTGCCAGCAGTACCAGACAGGGGGCGGAGGGGAAGCAGTTCTTC
CDR3 protein: CASSTRQGAEGKQFF

clone size: NA
V gene: TRBV7-9
D gene: TRBD1
J gene: TRBJ2-7
CDR3 DNA: TGTGCCAGCAGCTCCGGACAGGGAGTTCAGCAGTACTTC
CDR3 protein: CASSSGQGVQQYF

clone size: NA
V gene: TRBV29-1
D gene: NA
J gene: TRBJ2-7
CDR3 DNA: TGCAGCGTTGTGTTCGGGGCCTACGAGCAGTACTTC
CDR3 protein: CSVVFGAYEQYF

clone size: NA
V gene: TRBV27
D gene: TRBD1
J gene: TRBJ1-4
CDR3 DNA: TGTGCCAGCAGCCCCGGGACAGGGAGGGAAAAACTGTTTTTT
CDR3 protein: CASSPGTGREKLFF

clone size: NA
V gene: TRBV7-6
D gene: NA
J gene: TRBJ2-5
CDR3 DNA: TGTGCCAGCAGCTTAGCGGGCCAGTACCAAGAGACCCAGTACTTC
CDR3 protein: CASSLAGQYQETQYF

clone size: once
V gene: TRBV27
D gene: NA
J gene: TRBJ1-2
CDR3 DNA: TGTGCCACCAGACCTTCCGGACAGTCCTATGGCTACACCTTC
CDR3 protein: CATRPSGQSYGYTF

clone size: NA
V gene: TRBV4-1
D gene: NA
J gene: TRBJ1-2
CDR3 DNA: TGCGCCAGCAGCCAAGATTTTACGGGGATGGCGCGTGGCTACACCTTC
CDR3 protein: CASSQDFTGMARGYTF

clone size: NA
V gene: TRBV6-2/TRBV6-3
D gene: NA
J gene: TRBJ2-3
CDR3 DNA: TGTGCCAGCAGTTACCCCACTTACACAGATACGCAGTATTTT
CDR3 protein: CASSYPTYTDTQYF

clone size: NA
V gene: TRBV11-2
D gene: NA
J gene: TRBJ1-1
CDR3 DNA: TGTGCCAGCAGCTTAGTTTCGGATTGGGCCACTGAAGCTTTCTTT
CDR3 protein: CASSLVSDWATEAFF

clone size: NA
V gene: TRBV7-2
D gene: NA
J gene: TRBJ2-3
CDR3 DNA: TGTGCCAGCAGTCGGAGAGGCACAGGGAGCACAGATACGCAGTATTTT
CDR3 protein: CASSRRGTGSTDTQYF

clone size: NA
V gene: TRBV7-2
D gene: TRBD1
J gene: TRBJ1-2
CDR3 DNA: TGTGCCAGCAGCTTAGGGACAGGGCGCGACTATGGCTACACCTTC
CDR3 protein: CASSLGTGRDYGYTF

clone size: NA
V gene: TRBV7-2
D gene: NA
J gene: TRBJ2-7
CDR3 DNA: TGTGCCAGCAGCCGGAGTTCCTACGAGCAGTACTTC
CDR3 protein: CASSRSSYEQYF